The 17 T cell receptor beta chains below were found in one sample sequenced in a study of cytomegalovirus exposure and HLA in healthy donors. The PCR had 60 Vbeta and 13 Jbeta primers. The assay was immunoSEQ multiplex PCR, and TCRdb's table has in-frame clones only and misses some. Of some 170,000 clones in the sample, around 79% were seen once. Sequences were obtained from PBMCs. Source of these receptors: a man aged 35 to 55 in good health and CMV-seropositive.

The chain is built from TRBV19 and TRBJ2-3; weak D call: TRBD2 (6 bases). The germline CDR1 and CDR2 sequences are LNHDA and SQIVND (reference sequence). The CDR3 spans 17 residues. The germline V and J ends were trimmed by 3 bases and 0 bases, with 16 bases remaining between them. The CDR3 loop reads CASSIGGPGPSTDTQYF. The CDR3 bases are TGTGCCAGTAGTATCGGGGGACCGGGACCTAGCACAGATACGCAGTATTTT.

This sequence joins TRBV5-1 and TRBJ2-2; 11 positions agree with TRBD1. CDR3 size: 16 residues. V trimming: 4 bases; J trimming: 4 bases; junction bases outside the gene matches: 6. Germline lookup yields CDR1 SGHRS and CDR2 YFSETQ. The CDR3 coding sequence is TGCGCCAGCAGCGCTGGACAGGGGGCTGGCACCGGGGAGCTGTTTTTT. Translating gives CASSAGQGAGTGELFF.

The chain joins TRBV10-2 to TRBJ2-7; the D gene is possibly TRBD1 (5 bases). The germline V and J ends were trimmed by 8 bases and 5 bases, with 10 bases remaining between them. Germline CDR1 and CDR2: WSHSY and SAAADI. The length of the CDR3 is 11 residues. The CDR3 DNA reads TGCGCCAGCGGCAGGGCAGACGAGCAGTACTTC. This encodes CASGRADEQYF.

The genes are TRBV5-4 and TRBJ2-3; D is possibly TRBD2 (6 bases). Germline CDR1 and CDR2: SGHNT and YYREEE (reference sequence). The CDR3 extends over 15 amino acids. The V gene lost 3 bases and the J gene lost 3 bases, with 14 bases spanning the gap. CDR3 bases: TGTGCCAGCAGCTCGCCTGGCGGGGCGACAGATACGCAGTATTTT. The encoded protein is CASSSPGGATDTQYF.

The table lists this clone with a count of one. This chain joins TRBV11-3 and TRBJ1-1; D possibly corresponds to TRBD1 (5 bases). The CDR3 contains 12 residues. V lost 8 bases, J lost 5 bases, and 12 bases lay in between. Germline values: CDR1 SGHNT, CDR2 YENEEA. CDR3 region: CASGWGRTEAFF. CDR3 DNA: TGTGCCAGCGGATGGGGCCGAACTGAAGCTTTCTTT.

This sequence joins TRBV4-1 and TRBJ2-7; TRBD2 matches 14 bases. Germline V gene sequence: CDR1 MGHRA, CDR2 YSYEKL. This CDR3 contains 18 residues. V lost 1 base, J lost 0 bases, and 5 bases stayed unmatched. The CDR3 coding sequence is TGCGCCAGCAGCCAAGTTGTCGGACTAGCGGGAGGCTCCTACGAGCAGTACTTC. This sequence encodes CASSQVVGLAGGSYEQYF.

V is TRBV11-2 and J is TRBJ2-3; TRBD1 matches 8 bases. The CDR3 length is 17 residues. Germline values: CDR1 SGHAT, CDR2 FQNNGV. J was trimmed by 6 bases and V by 1 base; bases with no gene match: 12. The CDR3: CASSLVVGPQGADTQYF. CDR3 DNA: TGTGCCAGCAGCTTAGTAGTTGGGCCCCAGGGGGCCGATACGCAGTATTTT.

The genes are TRBV27 and TRBJ1-2; a weak D match, TRBD1 (6 bases). The CDR3 runs to 14 residues. Germline V CDR1 and CDR2: MNHEY, SMNVEV (reference sequence). V was shortened by 4 bases and J by 1 base, with 10 bases between the two germline ends. The CDR3 sequence: CASSSGTYNYGYTF. The CDR3 nucleotides are TGTGCCAGCAGTTCCGGGACATATAACTATGGCTACACCTTC.

The DNA of the CDR3 is TGCGCCAGCAGGGCTCCCGGCGGAGCGGGAGACAATGAGCAGTTCTTC. Its protein is CASRAPGGAGDNEQFF. The rearrangement uses TRBV5-1 and TRBJ2-1; TRBD2 aligns across 8 bases. Germline assignment: CDR1 SGHRS and CDR2 YFSETQ. The CDR3 is made up of 16 amino acids. V dropped 5 bases and J dropped 5; count of bases not matched to a gene: 12.

Details on this clone: At one end, the junction sequence differs from germline, possibly due to a read error. This chain connects TRBV5-4 to TRBJ2-2; D is ambiguous. The CDR3 sequence is 15 residues long. The germline V gene has CDR1 SGHNT and CDR2 YYREEE (reference sequence). DNA of the CDR3: TGTGCCGGCAGCTTGTCTGGGTCTCGGGCCGGGGAGCTGTTTTTT. This translates into CAGSLSGSRAGELFF. The full variable domain, with the rest looked up from reference TRBV5-4 and TRBJ2-2, is ETGVTQSPTHLIKTRGQQVTLRCSSQSGHNTVSWYQQALGQGPQFIFQYYREEENGRGNFPPRFSGLQFPNYSSELNVNALELDDSALYLCAGSLSGSRAGELFFGEGSRLTVL.

This CDR3 reads CASSSRGPNTEAFF. CDR3 sequence (DNA): TGTGCCAGCAGCTCCAGGGGGCCGAACACTGAAGCTTTCTTT. This chain uses TRBV5-4 with TRBJ1-1; 8 bases line up with TRBD1. The CDR3 is made up of 14 amino acids. The V gene end was trimmed by 3 bases and the J gene end by 1 base; junction bases not matched to a gene: 2. Per the germline V gene, CDR1 is SGHNT and CDR2 is YYREEE (reference sequence).

As regards this clone: An end of the junction differs from the germline gene, which may be a read error. This chain links TRBV7-9 with TRBJ2-2; TRBD1 agrees at 10 bases. The CDR3 sequence is 18 residues long. Germline V gene data show CDR1 as SEHNR and CDR2 as FQNEAQ (reference sequence). CDR3: CSSSFRLNRQGADGELFF. CDR3 nucleotide sequence: TGTTCCAGCAGCTTCCGCCTCAATCGACAGGGGGCAGACGGGGAGCTGTTTTTT. Together with reference TRBV7-9 and TRBJ2-2, the CDR3 gives the full variable domain: DTGVSQNPRHKITKRGQNVTFRCDPISEHNRLYWYRQTLGQGPEFLTYFQNEAQLEKSRLLSDRFSAERPKGSFSTLEIQRTEQGDSAMYLCSSSFRLNRQGADGELFFGEGSRLTVL.

This chain connects TRBV25-1 to TRBJ2-3; a weak D match, TRBD2 (6 bases). This CDR3 region has 13 residues. Germline CDR1 and CDR2: MGHDK and SYGVNS. Trimming shortened V by 11 bases and J by 0 bases, and 12 bases separated the two germline ends. In DNA, the CDR3 is TGTGCCTCCGACGGAGGGAGCACAGATACGCAGTATTTT. It specifies CASDGGSTDTQYF.

CDR3 residues: CASSSPFPGQGNGANVLTF. The CDR3 DNA is TGTGCCAGCAGCAGCCCCTTTCCGGGACAGGGTAATGGGGCCAACGTCCTGACTTTC. The chain combines TRBV28 with TRBJ2-6, with 9 positions matching TRBD1. This CDR3 comprises 19 residues. Germline CDR1 reads MDHEN; CDR2 reads SYDVKM. V was clipped by 6 bases and J by 3 bases; unmatched bases: 15.

This clone was recorded a few times. The chain couples TRBV6-1 to TRBJ2-7; possible D gene TRBD2, 6 bases. CDR1 is MNHNS and CDR2 is SASEGT in the germline V gene. The CDR3 is 13 amino acids. Deletions cut 4 bases from V and 0 bases from J, with 7 bases between. In DNA, the CDR3 is TGTGCCAGCAGTGTAGCGGCCTCCTACGAGCAGTACTTC. Protein product: CASSVAASYEQYF.

The chain has TRBV27 and TRBJ2-3, with 7 nucleotides matching TRBD2. Germline CDR1 MNHEY, CDR2 SMNVEV (reference sequence). This CDR3 has 14 amino acids. Germline trimming cut 6 bases from V and 9 bases from J; bases unmatched to any gene: 12. CDR3 nucleotides: TGTGCCAGCAGCTCGGGAGGCGGCCGGAAGACGCAGTATTTT. Residues: CASSSGGGRKTQYF.

This clone came up once. V usage is TRBV21-1 and J usage is TRBJ2-7; TRBD2, the D gene given by the table, was not confirmed from the DNA. TRBV21-1 is assigned pseudogene status. The CDR3 covers 16 residues. The CDR3 DNA reads TGTGCCAGCAGCAAACGTTCCGGACTGGAGGGTCTGGAGCAGTACTTC. This encodes CASSKRSGLEGLEQYF.